The TCR beta chain under discussion was sequenced for a study of naive and memory T cell subsets. Two oligonucleotides, mixed equimolar, formed the beta constant-region primer covering TRBC1 and TRBC2. The ligated cDNA underwent four PCR rounds using SP2 and nested alpha and beta constant-region primers. TCRdb ran MiXCR on the UMI-ligation and nested PCR reads and lists one entry per CDR3 protein. The data contain 130,000 to 150,000 distinct CDR3 sequences, approximately 15% of them seen just once; the ten biggest clones take up roughly 0.13%. CMV status came from CD4+ T cell IFNgamma after overnight CMV lysate stimulation of fresh PBMCs. Study results and limitations: Activation and differentiation may alter RNA-based TCR counts.

Between the trimmed V and J ends, which lost 0 bases and 1 base, there was a span of 13 bases. Germline V gene data show CDR1 as SGHRS and CDR2 as YFSETQ. The CDR3 runs 16 residues. Concerning this clonotype: The antigen remains undetermined.

The rearrangement uses TRBV5-1 and TRBJ2-5; D is unresolved. Sequenced: naive CD4+ T cells from blood. This receptor was obtained from a human donor in good health. The CDR3 reads CASSLAPPTAQETQYF. The CDR3 bases are TGCGCCAGCAGCTTGGCCCCCCCAACGGCCCAAGAGACCCAGTACTTC.